The present T cell receptor beta chain was sequenced within a study of T cell repertoires in cytomegalovirus infection. Study-wide context: The authors used CMV epitopes that were HLA-C-restricted (recently identified) and HLA-B-restricted (well studied). Signatures in public TCR beta sequences pointed to both CMV infection and matching HLA type.

Via MiXCR, TCRdb re-called the reads, giving one row per CDR3 protein. The table shows roughly 990,000 distinct CDR3 sequences, with approximately 31% occurring only once. Study outcomes and limitations: There were HLA-C-restricted CMV-specific TCR beta clonotypes dominating the ex vivo response.

In the case of this clonotype: Its specificity is unknown.

V lost 2 bases to trimming and J lost 6 bases, with 11 bases between them. CDR1 and CDR2 (germline): LNHDA, SQIVND (reference sequence). The CDR3 has 15 residues. The starting material was cultured CD8+ T cells from PBMCs, obtained from culture after CMV antigen stimulation. This clonotype originated in a human donor in good health (CMV status not recorded). Some clones in this sample may be carry-over from other donors' samples. This chain connects TRBV19 to TRBJ1-6; tentative D call: TRBD1 (6 bases). The CDR3 spells CASSIRGGVNSPLHF. The CDR3, as DNA: TGTGCCAGTAGTATACGTGGGGGCGTTAATTCACCCCTCCACTTT. Drawing the rest from reference TRBV19 and TRBJ1-6, the complete variable domain is DGGITQSPKYLFRKEGQNVTLSCEQNLNHDAMYWYRQDPGQGLRLIYYSQIVNDFQKGDIAEGYSVSREKKESFPLTVTSAQKNPTAFYLCASSIRGGVNSPLHFGNGTRLTVT.